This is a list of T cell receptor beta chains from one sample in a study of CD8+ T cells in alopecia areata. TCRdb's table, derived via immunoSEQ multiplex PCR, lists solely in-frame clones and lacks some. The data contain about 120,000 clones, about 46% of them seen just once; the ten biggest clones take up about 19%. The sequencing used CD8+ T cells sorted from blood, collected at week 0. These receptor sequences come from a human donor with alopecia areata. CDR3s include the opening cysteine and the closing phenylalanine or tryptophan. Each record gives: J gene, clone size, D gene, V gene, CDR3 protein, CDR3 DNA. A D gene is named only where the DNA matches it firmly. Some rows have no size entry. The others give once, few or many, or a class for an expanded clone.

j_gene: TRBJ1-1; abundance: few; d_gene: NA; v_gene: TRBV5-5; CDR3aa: CASSAGRNEAFF; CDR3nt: TGTGCCAGCAGCGCCGGACGGAATGAAGCTTTCTTT
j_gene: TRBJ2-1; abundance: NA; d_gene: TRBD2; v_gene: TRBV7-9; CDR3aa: CASSWTSGGNEQFF; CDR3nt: TGTGCCAGCAGTTGGACTAGCGGGGGCAATGAGCAGTTCTTC
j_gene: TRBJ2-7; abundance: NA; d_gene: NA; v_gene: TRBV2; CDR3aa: CASSLGQGVEQYF; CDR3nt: TGTGCCAGCAGTTTGGGCCAGGGTGTCGAGCAGTACTTC
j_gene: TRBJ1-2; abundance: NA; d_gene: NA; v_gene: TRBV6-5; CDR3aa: CASSQQSNYGYTF; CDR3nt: TGTGCCAGCAGTCAACAGAGTAACTATGGCTACACCTTC
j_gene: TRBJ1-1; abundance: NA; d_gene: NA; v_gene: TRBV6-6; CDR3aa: CASTDRAEAFF; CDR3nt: TGTGCCAGCACCGACCGGGCTGAAGCTTTCTTT
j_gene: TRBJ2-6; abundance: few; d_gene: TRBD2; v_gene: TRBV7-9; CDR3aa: CASSSGLAGSSGANVLTF; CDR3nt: TGTGCCAGCAGCTCCGGACTAGCGGGGTCCTCTGGGGCCAACGTCCTGACTTTC
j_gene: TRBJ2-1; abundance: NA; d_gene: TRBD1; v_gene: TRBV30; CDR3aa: CAWSVDFGTGIEQFF; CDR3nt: TGTGCCTGGAGTGTAGATTTTGGGACAGGGATAGAGCAGTTCTTC
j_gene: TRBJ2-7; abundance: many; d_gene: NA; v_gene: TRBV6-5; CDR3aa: CASSYASTEYEQYF; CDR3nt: TGTGCCAGCAGTTACGCTTCGACAGAGTACGAGCAGTACTTC
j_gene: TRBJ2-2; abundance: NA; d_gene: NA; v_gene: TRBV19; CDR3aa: CASSMGANTGELFF; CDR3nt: TGTGCCAGTAGTATGGGGGCGAACACCGGGGAGCTGTTTTTT
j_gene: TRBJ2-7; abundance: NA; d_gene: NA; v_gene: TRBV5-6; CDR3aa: CASSDSYEQYF; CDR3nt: TGTGCCAGCAGTGACAGCTACGAGCAGTACTTC
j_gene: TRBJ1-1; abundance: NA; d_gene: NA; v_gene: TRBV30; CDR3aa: CAWIEGGTEAFF; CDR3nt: TGTGCCTGGATTGAGGGAGGCACTGAAGCTTTCTTT
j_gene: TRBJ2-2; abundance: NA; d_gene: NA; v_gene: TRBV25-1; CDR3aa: CASSEYDSGAWTGELFF; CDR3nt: TGTGCCAGCAGTGAATATGATTCGGGGGCCTGGACCGGGGAGCTGTTTTTT
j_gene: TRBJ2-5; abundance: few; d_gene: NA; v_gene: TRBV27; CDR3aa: CASSLRGVQETQYF; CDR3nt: TGTGCCAGCAGCCTCCGAGGGGTCCAAGAGACCCAGTACTTC
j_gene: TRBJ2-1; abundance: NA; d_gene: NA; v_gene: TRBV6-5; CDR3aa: CASSYGDEQFF; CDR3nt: TGTGCCAGCAGTTACGGCGATGAGCAGTTCTTC
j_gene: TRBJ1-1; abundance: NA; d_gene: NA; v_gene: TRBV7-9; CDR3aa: CASRPPVPNTEAFF; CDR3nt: TGTGCCAGCAGACCGCCAGTCCCGAACACTGAAGCTTTCTTT
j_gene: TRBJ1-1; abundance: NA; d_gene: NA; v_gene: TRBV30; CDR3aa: CAWSRNTEAFF; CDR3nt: TGTGCCTGGAGTCGGAACACTGAAGCTTTCTTT
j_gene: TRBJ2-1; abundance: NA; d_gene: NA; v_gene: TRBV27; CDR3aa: CASSPGQSWKQFF; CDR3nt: TGTGCCAGCAGTCCGGGACAAAGTTGGAAGCAGTTCTTC
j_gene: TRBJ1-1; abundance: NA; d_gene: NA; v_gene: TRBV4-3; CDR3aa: CASSHPWEGRTEAFF; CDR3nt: TGCGCCAGCAGCCATCCCTGGGAGGGGAGGACTGAAGCTTTCTTT
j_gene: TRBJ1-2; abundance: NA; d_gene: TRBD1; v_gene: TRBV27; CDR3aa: CASSWTGDNYGYTF; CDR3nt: TGTGCCAGCAGCTGGACAGGGGATAACTATGGCTACACCTTC
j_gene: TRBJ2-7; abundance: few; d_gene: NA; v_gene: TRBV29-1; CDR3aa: CSVDHGYEQYF; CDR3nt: TGCAGCGTTGACCACGGGTACGAGCAGTACTTC
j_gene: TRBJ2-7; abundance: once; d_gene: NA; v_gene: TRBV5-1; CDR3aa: CASSLYPQEVPEQYF; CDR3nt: TGCGCCAGCAGCTTGTATCCACAGGAAGTTCCCGAGCAGTACTTC
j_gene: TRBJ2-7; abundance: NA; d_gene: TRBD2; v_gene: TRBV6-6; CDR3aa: CASSPREGLVYEQYF; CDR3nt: TGTGCCAGCAGCCCACGGGAGGGGCTGGTCTACGAGCAGTACTTC